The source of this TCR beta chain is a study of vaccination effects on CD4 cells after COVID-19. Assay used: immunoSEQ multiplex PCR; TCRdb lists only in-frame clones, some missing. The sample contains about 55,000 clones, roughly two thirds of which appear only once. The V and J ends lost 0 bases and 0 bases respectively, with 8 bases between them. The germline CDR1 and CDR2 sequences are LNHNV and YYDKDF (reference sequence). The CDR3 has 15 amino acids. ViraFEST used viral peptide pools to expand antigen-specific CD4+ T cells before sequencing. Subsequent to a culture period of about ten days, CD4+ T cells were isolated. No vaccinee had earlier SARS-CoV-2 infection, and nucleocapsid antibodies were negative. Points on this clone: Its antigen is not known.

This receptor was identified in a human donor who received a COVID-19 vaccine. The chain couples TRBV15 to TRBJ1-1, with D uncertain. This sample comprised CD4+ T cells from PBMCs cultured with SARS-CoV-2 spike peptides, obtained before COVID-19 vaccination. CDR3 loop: CATSRDQGLNTEAFF. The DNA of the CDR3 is TGTGCCACCAGCAGAGATCAAGGGTTGAACACTGAAGCTTTCTTT.